This is a list of T cell receptor beta chains from one sample in a study of T-cell reconstitution after alpha-beta-depleted transplantation in children. Each CDR3 protein is one row after TCRdb ran MiXCR on the PCR reads. Here the sample spans some 300,000 distinct CDR3 sequences, approximately 10% being singletons. The sample here was PBMCs from the stem cell graft donor, taken from the stem cell graft. The receptors were sampled from a human donor who donated a stem cell graft to a child with acute lymphoblastic leukemia. CDR3s include the opening cysteine and the closing phenylalanine or tryptophan. D genes are given only for firm matches. Size tells how often a clone was seen (once, few, many) or the class of an expanded clone, and some rows leave it out.

V: TRBV6-4
J: TRBJ2-5
size: few
D: TRBD2
DNA: TGTGCCAGCAGTGACGAGACTAGCGGGAGGGCCAAAGAGACCCAGTACTTC
CDR3: CASSDETSGRAKETQYF

V: TRBV7-2
J: TRBJ2-1
size: many
D: TRBD2
DNA: TGTGCCAGCAGCTTAGTCGCTAGCGGGGGATACAATGAGCAGTTCTTC
CDR3: CASSLVASGGYNEQFF

V: TRBV4-2
J: TRBJ1-2
size: .
D: .
DNA: TGTGCCAGCAGCCAAGATCGGGGCAGTCATGGCTACACCTTC
CDR3: CASSQDRGSHGYTF

V: TRBV5-1
J: TRBJ1-4
size: many
D: .
DNA: TGCGCCAGCAGCGCGTTGGGTGGTCCGAATGAAAAACTGTTTTTT
CDR3: CASSALGGPNEKLFF

V: TRBV4-2
J: TRBJ2-2
size: few
D: TRBD1
DNA: TGTGCCAGCAGCCAAGTCATGTGGGGACAGGGGGCCACCGGGGAGCTGTTTTTT
CDR3: CASSQVMWGQGATGELFF

V: TRBV5-4
J: TRBJ2-7
size: few
D: .
DNA: TGTGCCAGCAGCTTGGAGGACCTTGAGCAGTACTTC
CDR3: CASSLEDLEQYF

V: TRBV6-1
J: TRBJ2-3
size: few
D: TRBD1
DNA: TGTGCCAGCGAGACAGGGAAGTTGGCAGATACGCAGTATTTT
CDR3: CASETGKLADTQYF

V: TRBV20-1
J: TRBJ1-5
size: many
D: TRBD1
DNA: TGCAGTGCATACCCTCTGACAGGGATTAATCAGCCCCAGCATTTT
CDR3: CSAYPLTGINQPQHF

V: TRBV12-3/TRBV12-4
J: TRBJ1-6
size: many
D: TRBD1
DNA: TGTGCCAGCAGTTTCGGGACAGGGGAATCACCCCTCCACTTT
CDR3: CASSFGTGESPLHF

V: TRBV7-8
J: TRBJ2-7
size: few
D: TRBD2
DNA: TGTGCCAGCAGCTTAATGGCTAGCGGGAGGAACGAGCAGTACTTC
CDR3: CASSLMASGRNEQYF

V: TRBV20-1
J: TRBJ2-7
size: .
D: TRBD2
DNA: TGCAGTGCTAGCGTAGGACTAGCGAGCTACGAGCAGTACTTC
CDR3: CSASVGLASYEQYF

V: TRBV7-2
J: TRBJ2-1
size: few
D: TRBD2
DNA: TGTGCCAGCAGCGCGGGAGGACCGGGCAATGAGCAGTTCTTC
CDR3: CASSAGGPGNEQFF

V: TRBV20-1
J: TRBJ2-3
size: .
D: TRBD2
DNA: TGCAGTGCTAGAGATCCCATCCGTATAGCGGGAGGGATGGTTGCAGATACGCAGTATTTT
CDR3: CSARDPIRIAGGMVADTQYF

V: TRBV12-3/TRBV12-4
J: TRBJ2-2
size: .
D: TRBD1
DNA: TGTGCCAGCAGCCCACAGGGGTACACCGGGGAGCTGTTTTTT
CDR3: CASSPQGYTGELFF

V: TRBV7-9
J: TRBJ1-2
size: few
D: .
DNA: TGTGCCAGCAGGGCGACCGGGACTGCAGGCTACACCTTC
CDR3: CASRATGTAGYTF

V: TRBV27
J: TRBJ2-7
size: many
D: .
DNA: TGTGCCAGCAGTCCCCAGACCTCCTACGAGCAGTACTTC
CDR3: CASSPQTSYEQYF

V: TRBV21-1
J: TRBJ2-5
size: .
D: .
DNA: TGTGCCAGCGCTAAGTGGAGTCCTCCGGGACAGGGGATCTTAGTGGCCCAGTACTTC
CDR3: CASAKWSPPGQGILVAQYF

V: TRBV7-2
J: TRBJ1-5
size: .
D: .
DNA: TGTGCCAGCAGCTTAGTCAGCAGGGCCGATCAGCCCCAGCATTTT
CDR3: CASSLVSRADQPQHF

V: TRBV7-9
J: TRBJ1-1
size: few
D: .
DNA: TGTGCCAGCAGCTTGGTCAGGGGACCCTACACTGAAGCTTTCTTT
CDR3: CASSLVRGPYTEAFF

V: TRBV4-3
J: TRBJ2-7
size: .
D: TRBD2
DNA: TGCGCCAGCAGCCAAGATGGGGCGGGAGTCCCCTACGAGCAGTACTTC
CDR3: CASSQDGAGVPYEQYF

V: TRBV5-1
J: TRBJ2-1
size: .
D: TRBD1
DNA: TGCGCCAGCAGCACCGGACAGGGGGGGTCCTACAATGAGCAGTTCTTC
CDR3: CASSTGQGGSYNEQFF